The clone carrying this T cell receptor beta chain has a count of ten or more. The antigen remains unidentified. Method: immunoSEQ multiplex PCR; TCRdb's copy keeps in-frame clones and lacks some. This table has more than 75,000 clones, around 79% appearing once. The sample is drawn from a study of radiotherapy plus CTLA-4 blockade in lung cancer. Study context: Disease control reached over 30%, with objective responses in roughly 19%.

Those patients who had chemo-refractory metastatic non-small-cell lung cancer were given focal radiation along with CTLA-4 blockade through ipilimumab. In germline, CDR1 is MGHRA, CDR2 YSYEKL. V lost 6 bases, J lost 1 base, and 15 bases lay in between. This CDR3 is 15 amino acids long. Study findings and constraints: Subsequent to radiotherapy plus ipilimumab, tumor-derived TCR clones underwent expansion in blood. According to reports, early shifts in blood T cell clones, alongside interferon-beta, forecast response most accurately.

The J gene is TRBJ1-1, the V gene TRBV4-1, with D possibly being TRBD1 (5 bases). The specimen comprised peripheral blood, sampled from a patient treated with radiotherapy plus ipilimumab. This TCR was sampled from a human donor with non-small cell lung cancer who had a partial response to radiotherapy plus ipilimumab. Some clones in this sample may be carry-over from other donors' samples. CDR3 in amino acids: CASSPYIGQNTEAFF. In DNA, the CDR3 is TGCGCCAGCAGTCCTTACATAGGACAGAACACTGAAGCTTTCTTT.